This TCR beta chain is drawn from a study of graft-versus-host responses after intestinal transplantation. Study details: In this cohort, recipients had multivisceral, liver-intestinal, or isolated intestinal transplants.

From the graft tissue, intraepithelial and lamina propria lymphocytes were released through processing. TCRdb keeps only in-frame clones here, not all; method: immunoSEQ multiplex PCR. The sample lists under 75,000 clones; around 90% were seen once. Notes on the study in general: Declining HvG levels early post-transplant were linked to peak circulating GvH clone levels. Recipient bone marrow held GvH clones, some seen earlier in ileum or blood.

The length of the CDR3 is 13 residues. V shed 4 bases and J 3 bases; nucleotides not matched to a gene: 0. Germline CDR1 reads MDHEN; CDR2 reads SYDVKM. Details on this clone: The target antigen is unknown.

The rearrangement links TRBV28 to TRBJ2-3, with 8 bases lining up with TRBD1. The TCR was taken from a human patient who received an intestinal transplant, so some T cells may come from the graft donor. The material was ileum tissue, obtained less than 400 days after transplant. The CDR3 DNA reads TGTGCCAGCAGTTACAGGGGGACAGATACGCAGTATTTT. It translates to CASSYRGTDTQYF.